The 21 T cell receptor beta chains given below trace back to one sample, sequenced in a study of cytomegalovirus exposure and HLA in healthy donors. PCR involved 60 Vbeta and 13 Jbeta primers. Libraries were prepared by immunoSEQ multiplex PCR; TCRdb keeps only in-frame clonotypes and omits some of them. The table records 99,000 or so clones, roughly 83% of them present only once. The sample consisted of PBMCs. These receptor sequences come from a male donor in good health and CMV-seropositive.

The V gene is TRBV19, the J gene TRBJ1-2; tentatively, D is TRBD1 (5 bases). The CDR3 consists of 19 residues. Trimming stripped 3 bases from V and 2 bases from J, with 25 bases between. The germline gives CDR1 LNHDA, CDR2 SQIVND (reference sequence). CDR3 residues: CASSIVPGHRTYLNYGYTF. The CDR3 DNA sequence: TGTGCCAGTAGTATTGTTCCGGGCCACAGGACCTACCTCAACTATGGCTACACCTTC.

The V and J genes are TRBV5-4 and TRBJ2-7, with 13 bases identical to TRBD2. The CDR3 extends over 18 amino acids. The trim removed 3 bases at V and 0 bases at J, leaving 9 bases unmatched. CDR1 and CDR2 (germline): SGHNT, YYREEE (reference sequence). The CDR3 protein is CASSSSGLAGRSSYEQYF. CDR3 sequence (DNA): TGTGCCAGCAGCTCATCGGGACTAGCGGGGAGGAGCTCCTACGAGCAGTACTTC.

This chain uses TRBV7-2 with TRBJ2-3; 7 bases agree with TRBD1. V dropped 3 bases and J dropped 6; count of bases not matched to a gene: 9. This CDR3 contains 15 residues. CDR1 SGHTA and CDR2 FQGNSA come from the germline V gene. The CDR3 loop reads CASSLPRDRRDTQYF. DNA of the CDR3: TGTGCCAGCAGCTTGCCCAGGGACAGAAGGGATACGCAGTATTTT.

The rearrangement joins TRBV15 to TRBJ1-2, with 8 positions matching TRBD1. Trimming cost V 3 bases and J 2 bases; bases outside gene matches: 2. The CDR3 has 14 residues. Germline V gene lookup returns CDR1 LNHNV and CDR2 YYDKDF (reference sequence). The CDR3, as DNA: TGTGCCACCAGCAGTTGGACAGGGAACTATGGCTACACCTTC. Translation: CATSSWTGNYGYTF.

The V call is TRBV5-8, the J call TRBJ1-1, with 10 bases matching TRBD1. J gave up 6 bases and V 0 bases, and 5 bases lay outside the gene matches. This CDR3 is built from 15 residues. The germline V gene encodes CDR1 SGHTS and CDR2 YDEGEE. The CDR3 DNA reads TGTGCCAGCAGCTTGGGACAGGGGGCAGGGGCTGAAGCTTTCTTT. This translates into CASSLGQGAGAEAFF.

The chain recombines TRBV10-3 with TRBJ1-6; D is unresolved. V lost 7 bases and J 10 bases, leaving 23 bases between the germline ends. The CDR3 spans 16 residues. Germline CDR1 and CDR2: ENHRY and SYGVKD. The CDR3 DNA reads as TGTGCCATCAAGGAAGGCCTCGGCCAAAGCGACTCACCCCTCCACTTT. This sequence encodes CAIKEGLGQSDSPLHF.

The chain recombines TRBV29-1 with TRBJ2-3, with D possibly TRBD2 on 6 matching bases. The CDR3 loop spans 13 amino acids. Trimming removed 6 bases from V and 0 bases from J, with 10 bases in between. CDR1 SQVTM and CDR2 ANQGSEA come from the germline V gene. CDR3: CSVLEGSTDTQYF. CDR3 DNA: TGCAGCGTGCTGGAGGGAAGCACAGATACGCAGTATTTT.

The genes are TRBV7-9 and TRBJ2-3, with 7 bases fitting TRBD2. Germline V lookup: CDR1 SEHNR, CDR2 FQNEAQ (reference sequence). The V and J ends lost 2 bases and 1 base, in that order; junction bases with no gene match: 3. The CDR3 has 15 amino acids. CDR3 amino acids: CASSLMAGGTDTQYF. The CDR3 DNA sequence: TGTGCCAGCAGCTTAATGGCGGGGGGCACAGATACGCAGTATTTT.

This rearrangement joins TRBV5-1 to TRBJ1-1; D gene ambiguous. Germline V lookup: CDR1 SGHRS, CDR2 YFSETQ. This CDR3 has 13 amino acids. Between the trimmed V and J ends, which lost 4 bases and 1 base, there was a span of 8 bases. This chain's CDR3 is CASSNTQNTEAFF. The CDR3 DNA is TGCGCCAGCAGCAATACTCAGAACACTGAAGCTTTCTTT.

The genes are TRBV11-2 and TRBJ1-1; D unclear. The germline V and J ends were trimmed by 5 bases and 11 bases, with 15 bases remaining between them. CDR1 is SGHAT, CDR2 FQNNGV, per germline. CDR3 size: 12 residues. The CDR3 spells CASSPLSWRAFF. CDR3 nucleotides: TGTGCCAGCAGCCCATTGTCGTGGCGGGCTTTCTTT.

The chain links TRBV27 to TRBJ1-5; 7 bases agree with TRBD1. The CDR3 totals 14 residues. The germline V gene has CDR1 MNHEY and CDR2 SMNVEV (reference sequence). Unmatched junction bases numbered 1, after V lost 4 bases and J lost 1 base. The CDR3 DNA follows: TGTGCCAGCAGTTCACAGGGGAGCAATCAGCCCCAGCATTTT. Protein: CASSSQGSNQPQHF.

The chain has TRBV7-2 and TRBJ1-1, with TRBD1 as a possible D gene (6 bases). Trimming removed 3 bases at V and 4 bases at J, with 12 bases between. Germline V gene data show CDR1 as SGHTA and CDR2 as FQGNSA. This CDR3 comprises 14 residues. Written as DNA, the CDR3 is TGTGCCAGCAGCTTCACACAGGGAATCACTGAAGCTTTCTTT. This gives the protein CASSFTQGITEAFF.

There are a few counts of this clone. The genes are TRBV18 and TRBJ2-1, with a possible D match to TRBD2 (5 bases). Trimming shortened V by 3 bases and J by 9 bases, and 15 bases separated the two germline ends. Germline V gene data show CDR1 as KGHSH and CDR2 as LQKENI. The CDR3 runs to 14 residues. The CDR3, as DNA: TGTGCCAGCTCACCCACCCGGAGCGCGGGTGAGCAGTTCTTC. It specifies CASSPTRSAGEQFF.

The chain joins TRBV5-6 to TRBJ2-5; 10 bases align to TRBD2. With 7 bases clipped from V and 2 bases from J, the junction kept 8 bases outside the gene matches. CDR3 size: 15 residues. Germline CDR1 and CDR2: SGHDT and YYEEEE. The CDR3 is CASLGVAGGQETQYF. The CDR3 nucleotides are TGTGCCAGCTTGGGGGTAGCGGGGGGACAAGAGACCCAGTACTTC.

Here the CDR3 DNA reads TGTGCCAGTAAAGAGCTTGCGGACACTGAAGCTTTCTTT. This encodes CASKELADTEAFF. V is TRBV19 and J is TRBJ1-1; D gene uncertain. Germline-derived CDR1 and CDR2 are LNHDA and SQIVND (reference sequence). The germline V and J ends were trimmed by 7 bases and 3 bases, with 12 bases remaining between them. This CDR3 region has 13 residues.

The V call is TRBV30, the J call TRBJ1-3; tentative D call: TRBD1 (5 bases). Germline V gives CDR1 GTSNPN, CDR2 SVGIG (reference sequence). The CDR3 contains 16 residues. The V end lost 2 bases, the J end lost 3 bases, and 17 bases lay between the germline ends. CDR3 nucleotides: TGTGCCTGGAGTCCCCGGGGGGTCCTCGGTGGAAACACCATATATTTT. It translates to CAWSPRGVLGGNTIYF.

The chain links TRBV7-2 to TRBJ2-3; D is ambiguous. The CDR3 is 15 amino acids. Trimming stripped 1 base from V and 0 bases from J, with 8 bases between. In germline, CDR1 is SGHTA, CDR2 FQGNSA. This CDR3 reads CASSLVGSSTDTQYF. The CDR3 DNA reads as TGTGCCAGCAGCTTAGTTGGCAGTAGCACAGATACGCAGTATTTT.

The chain joins TRBV19 to TRBJ1-3, with D unresolved. CDR1 is LNHDA and CDR2 is SQIVND in the germline V gene (reference sequence). V lost 2 bases, J lost 1 base, and 6 bases lay in between. The CDR3 consists of 14 residues. The CDR3 here is CASSIPGSGNTIYF. The CDR3 bases are TGTGCCAGTAGTATACCAGGATCTGGAAACACCATATATTTT. Using reference TRBV19 and TRBJ1-3 for the parts outside the CDR3, the full variable domain is DGGITQSPKYLFRKEGQNVTLSCEQNLNHDAMYWYRQDPGQGLRLIYYSQIVNDFQKGDIAEGYSVSREKKESFPLTVTSAQKNPTAFYLCASSIPGSGNTIYFGEGSWLTVV.

The chain uses TRBV28 and TRBJ1-1; unclear D gene. V was clipped by 2 bases and J by 0 bases, with 7 bases between them. Germline assignment: CDR1 MDHEN and CDR2 SYDVKM. CDR3 length equals 14 residues. The DNA for the CDR3 is TGTGCCAGCAGTTTAGGGCGGGTGAACACTGAAGCTTTCTTT. Translating it yields CASSLGRVNTEAFF. Variable domain in full (rest from reference TRBV28 and TRBJ1-1): DVKVTQSSRYLVKRTGEKVFLECVQDMDHENMFWYRQDPGLGLRLIYFSYDVKMKEKGDIPEGYSVSREKKERFSLILESASTNQTSMYLCASSLGRVNTEAFFGQGTRLTVV.

As to this clone: Other DNA sequences from this sample encode an identical CDR3 as well. The chain carries TRBV5-1 and TRBJ1-1; possible D gene TRBD1, 5 bases. CDR1 and CDR2 from the germline V gene are SGHRS and YFSETQ. Trimming stripped 1 base from V and 2 bases from J, with 6 bases between. The CDR3 has 13 residues. In DNA form, the CDR3 reads TGCGCCAGCAGCTTGACAGGCAACACTGAAGCTTTCTTT. Encoded protein: CASSLTGNTEAFF. Full variable domain (rest looked up from reference TRBV5-1 and TRBJ1-1): KAGVTQTPRYLIKTRGQQVTLSCSPISGHRSVSWYQQTPGQGLQFLFEYFSETQRNKGNFPGRFSGRQFSNSRSEMNVSTLELGDSALYLCASSLTGNTEAFFGQGTRLTVV.

This chain connects TRBV5-1 to TRBJ2-3; a possible D gene is TRBD1 (6 bases). Germline V gene data show CDR1 as SGHRS and CDR2 as YFSETQ. The CDR3 spans 14 residues. V was cut by 4 bases and J by 5 bases, with 14 bases left in between. The CDR3 nucleotides are TGCGCCAGCAGCATCACCGGACAGAGAGATACGCAGTATTTT. Translation gives CASSITGQRDTQYF.